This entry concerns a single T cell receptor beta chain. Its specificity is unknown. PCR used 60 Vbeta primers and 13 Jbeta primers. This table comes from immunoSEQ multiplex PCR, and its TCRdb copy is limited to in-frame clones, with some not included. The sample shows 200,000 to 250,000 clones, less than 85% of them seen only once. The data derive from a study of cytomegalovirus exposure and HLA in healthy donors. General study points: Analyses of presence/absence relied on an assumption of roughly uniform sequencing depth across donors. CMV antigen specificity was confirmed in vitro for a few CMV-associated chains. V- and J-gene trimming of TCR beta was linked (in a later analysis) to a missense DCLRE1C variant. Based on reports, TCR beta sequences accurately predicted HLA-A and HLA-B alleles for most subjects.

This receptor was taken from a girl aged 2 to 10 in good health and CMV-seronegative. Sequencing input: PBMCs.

The CDR3 here is CSVAGQGRGPDTQYF. CDR3 coding DNA: TGCAGCGTTGCGGGGCAGGGAAGGGGGCCAGATACGCAGTATTTT. The V call is TRBV29-1, the J call TRBJ2-3; 7 nucleotides agree with TRBD1. This CDR3 has 15 amino acids. Germline lookup yields CDR1 SQVTM and CDR2 ANQGSEA. V lost 4 bases and J lost 4; bases outside the gene matches: 11.